Shown below are 7 T cell receptor beta chains from a single sample sequenced in a study of shared clonotypes between healthy human individuals. Generated by immunoSEQ multiplex PCR, the TCRdb table keeps only in-frame clones and is missing some. Of 450,000 or so clones in the sample, more than 70% are singletons; the top ten hold more than 10%. Material for sequencing was PBMCs. The receptor set was obtained from a woman between 40 and 55 years old in good health. Some clones in this sample may be carry-over from other donors' samples.

The chain couples TRBV11-1 to TRBJ2-2, with TRBD1 matching 7 bases. The CDR3 is 18 residues long. With V trimmed by 7 bases and J by 2 bases, 16 bases remained unmatched. Germline assignment: CDR1 SGHAT and CDR2 FQDESV (reference sequence). The CDR3 DNA reads TGTGCCAGCAACCCAGGTGGCAGGGGGATGGATAACACCGGGGAGCTGTTTTTT. Protein: CASNPGGRGMDNTGELFF.

This sequence joins TRBV27 and TRBJ2-7; D unclear. V shed 6 bases and J shed 2 bases, with 14 bases lying between them. Germline CDR1 MNHEY, CDR2 SMNVEV (reference sequence). The CDR3 has 14 amino acids. CDR3 loop: CASSHPVAPYEQYF. The CDR3 nucleotides are TGTGCCAGCAGCCACCCGGTTGCCCCCTACGAGCAGTACTTC.

The rearrangement uses TRBV7-9 and TRBJ1-2; no firm D call. The length of the CDR3 is 14 residues. V lost 6 bases and J 4 bases, leaving 15 bases between the germline ends. Germline V gives CDR1 SEHNR, CDR2 FQNEAQ (reference sequence). CDR3 nucleotide sequence: TGTGCCAGCAGTGGCGACACCGCCCCCTATGGCTACACCTTC. Translated, it gives CASSGDTAPYGYTF.

Remarks on this clone: A far larger clone is a single base away, which makes a read error likely. The rearrangement uses TRBV10-3 and TRBJ1-2; D not resolved. Germline CDR1 reads ENHRY; CDR2 reads SYGVKD. The CDR3 loop spans 14 amino acids. Trimming took 6 bases from V and 1 from J, leaving 12 bases between them. Here the CDR3 reads CAIRAGNNNYGYTF. CDR3 nucleotides: TGTGCCATCAGAGCCGGGAACAATAACTATGGCTACACCTTC.

This clone was observed a single time. A far more abundant clone sits one base away, making this likely a read error. This rearrangement joins TRBV30 to TRBJ2-5, with D hard to call. The DNA end lines up better with TRBJ2-7; the J call may be wrong. Germline values: CDR1 GTSNPN, CDR2 SVGIG (reference sequence). The CDR3 has 15 residues. In DNA form, the CDR3 reads TGTGCCTTAGCCTTGGACCAGGTAGTGGCCTACGAGCAGTACTTC. It specifies CALALDQVVAYEQYF.

CDR3 bases: TGTGCCAGCTCTCCGGGGCAGAACACTGAAGCTTTCTTT. This encodes CASSPGQNTEAFF. V gene TRBV28 combines with J gene TRBJ1-1, with a possible D match to TRBD1 (5 bases). CDR1 MDHEN and CDR2 SYDVKM come from the germline V gene. The length of the CDR3 is 13 residues. V lost 8 bases, J lost 1 base, and 11 bases lay in between.

The chain uses TRBV9 and TRBJ2-3; D is ambiguous. The CDR3 is 12 amino acids. Germline assignment: CDR1 SGDLS and CDR2 YYNGEE. The V end was cut by 0 bases, the J end by 4 bases, with 3 bases between. As DNA, the CDR3 is TGTGCCAGCAGCGTAGCTCCAGATACGCAGTATTTT. Protein product: CASSVAPDTQYF.